The rows below give T cell receptor beta chains drawn from one sample of a study of blood T cell repertoires in COVID-19. The table came from immunoSEQ multiplex PCR; TCRdb's copy has only in-frame clones and leaves some out. The sample records about 63,000 clones, around 88% being singletons. Sequences were obtained from peripheral blood. The receptors come from a woman over 75 with acute or convalescent COVID-19. CDR3s include the opening cysteine and the closing phenylalanine or tryptophan.

V: TRBV5-1; CDR3: CASSPGHSSNEKLFF
V: TRBV19; CDR3: CASSIVGDYPYNEQFF
V: TRBV28; CDR3: CASSLPTGRVTEAFF
V: TRBV10-2; CDR3: CASSESPGPNSPLHF
V: TRBV5-1; CDR3: CASGWDSLNTEAFF
V: TRBV5-1; CDR3: CASSLLGTGITGNTIYF
V: TRBV28; CDR3: CASSVKAWGGSPLHF
V: TRBV29-1; CDR3: CSVKARGEGEKLFF
V: TRBV27; CDR3: CASSLSAPSLYGYTF
V: TRBV5-1; CDR3: CASRQGPNNGYTF
V: TRBV2; CDR3: CASSSGGAVDTQYF
V: TRBV6-5; CDR3: CASSYTLGTAYEQYF
V: TRBV5-4; CDR3: CASSDRQGIHTEAFF
V: TRBV2; CDR3: CASRPPTPGQGLFF
V: TRBV4-3; CDR3: CASSQEVGTGGGTQYF
V: TRBV6-4; CDR3: CASSDPRGTPPPDNEQFF
V: TRBV3-1/TRBV3-2; CDR3: CASSHRDGGGYTF
V: TRBV25-1; CDR3: CASLGVNGNTIYF
V: TRBV30; CDR3: CAWRASGEGGELFF
V: TRBV11-3; CDR3: CASSFSAGARTDTQYF
V: TRBV27; CDR3: CASSLQGFSTEAFF
V: TRBV5-1; CDR3: CASSLGVGLMNTEAFF
V: TRBV6-5; CDR3: CASIQGGNQPQHF